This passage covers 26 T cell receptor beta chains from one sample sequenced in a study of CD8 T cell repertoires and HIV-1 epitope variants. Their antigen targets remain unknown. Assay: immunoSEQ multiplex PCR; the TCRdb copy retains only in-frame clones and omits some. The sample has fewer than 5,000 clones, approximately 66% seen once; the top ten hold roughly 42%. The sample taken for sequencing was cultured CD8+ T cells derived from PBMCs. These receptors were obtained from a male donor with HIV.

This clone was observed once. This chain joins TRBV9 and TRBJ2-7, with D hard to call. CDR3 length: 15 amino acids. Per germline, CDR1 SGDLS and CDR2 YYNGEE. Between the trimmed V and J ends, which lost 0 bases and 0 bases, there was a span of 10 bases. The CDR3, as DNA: TGTGCCAGCAGCGTAGAACAGTACAGCTCCTACGAGCAGTACTTC. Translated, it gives CASSVEQYSSYEQYF.

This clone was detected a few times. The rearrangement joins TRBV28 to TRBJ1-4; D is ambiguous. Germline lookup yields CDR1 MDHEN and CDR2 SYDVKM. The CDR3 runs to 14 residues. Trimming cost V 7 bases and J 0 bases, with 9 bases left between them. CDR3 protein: CASTDGATNEKLFF. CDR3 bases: TGTGCCAGCACGGACGGAGCAACTAATGAAAAACTGTTTTTT. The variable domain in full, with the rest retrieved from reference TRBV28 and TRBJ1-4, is DVKVTQSSRYLVKRTGEKVFLECVQDMDHENMFWYRQDPGLGLRLIYFSYDVKMKEKGDIPEGYSVSREKKERFSLILESASTNQTSMYLCASTDGATNEKLFFGSGTQLSVL.

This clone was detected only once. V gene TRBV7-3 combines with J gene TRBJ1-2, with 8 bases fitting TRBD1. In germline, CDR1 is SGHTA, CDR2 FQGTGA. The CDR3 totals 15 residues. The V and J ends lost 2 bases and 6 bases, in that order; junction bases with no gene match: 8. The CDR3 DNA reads TGTGCCAGCAGCTTATGGGGCAGGGGGCGGGATGGCTACACCTTC. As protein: CASSLWGRGRDGYTF. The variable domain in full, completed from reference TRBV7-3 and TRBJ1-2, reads GAGVSQTPSNKVTEKGKYVELRCDPISGHTALYWYRQSLGQGPEFLIYFQGTGAADDSGLPNDRFFAVRPEGSVSTLKIQRTERGDSAVYLCASSLWGRGRDGYTFGSGTRLTVV.

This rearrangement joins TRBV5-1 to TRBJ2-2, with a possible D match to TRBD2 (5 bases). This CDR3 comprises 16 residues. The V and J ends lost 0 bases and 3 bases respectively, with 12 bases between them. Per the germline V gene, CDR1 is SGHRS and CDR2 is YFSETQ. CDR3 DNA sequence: TGCGCCAGCAGCTTGGCCGTGGTGGGAGACACCGGGGAGCTGTTTTTT. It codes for CASSLAVVGDTGELFF.

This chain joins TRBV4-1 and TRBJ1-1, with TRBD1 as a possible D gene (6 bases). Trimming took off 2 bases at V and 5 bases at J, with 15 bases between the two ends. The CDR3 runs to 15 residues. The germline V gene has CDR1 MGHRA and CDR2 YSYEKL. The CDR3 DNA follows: TGCGCCAGCAGCCAATCGGAACAGGGTAGGACTGAAGCTTTCTTT. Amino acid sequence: CASSQSEQGRTEAFF.

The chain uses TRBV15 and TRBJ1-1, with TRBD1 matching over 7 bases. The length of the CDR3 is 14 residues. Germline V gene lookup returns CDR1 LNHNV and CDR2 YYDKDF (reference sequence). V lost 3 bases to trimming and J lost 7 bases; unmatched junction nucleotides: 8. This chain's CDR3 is CATSRSRGTDEAFF. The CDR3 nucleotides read TGTGCCACCAGCAGGTCCCGTGGGACAGATGAAGCTTTCTTT.

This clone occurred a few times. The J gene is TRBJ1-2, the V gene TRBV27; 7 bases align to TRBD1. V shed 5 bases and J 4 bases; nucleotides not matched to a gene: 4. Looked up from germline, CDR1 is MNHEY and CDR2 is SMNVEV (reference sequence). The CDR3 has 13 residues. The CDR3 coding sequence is TGTGCCAGCAGTCCACAGGGGAGCTATGGCTACACCTTC. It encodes CASSPQGSYGYTF.

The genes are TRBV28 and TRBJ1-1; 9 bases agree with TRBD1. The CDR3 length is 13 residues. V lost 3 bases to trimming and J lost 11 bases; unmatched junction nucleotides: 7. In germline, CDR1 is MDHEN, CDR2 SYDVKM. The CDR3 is CASSLRTGVDAFF. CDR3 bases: TGTGCCAGCAGTTTGAGGACAGGGGTCGACGCTTTCTTT.

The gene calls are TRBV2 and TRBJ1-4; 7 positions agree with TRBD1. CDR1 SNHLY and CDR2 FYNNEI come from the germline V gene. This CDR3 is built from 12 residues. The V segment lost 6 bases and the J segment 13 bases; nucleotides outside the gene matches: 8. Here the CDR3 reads CASSFTGDRLFF. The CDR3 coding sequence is TGTGCCAGCAGCTTTACAGGGGATCGACTGTTTTTT.

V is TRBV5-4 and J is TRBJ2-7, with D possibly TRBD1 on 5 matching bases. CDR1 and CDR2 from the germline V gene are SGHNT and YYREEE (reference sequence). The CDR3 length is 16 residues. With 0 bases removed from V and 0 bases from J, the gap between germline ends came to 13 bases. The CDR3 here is CASSLAIQGSSYEQYF. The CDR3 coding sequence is TGTGCCAGCAGCTTGGCCATCCAGGGTTCCTCCTACGAGCAGTACTTC. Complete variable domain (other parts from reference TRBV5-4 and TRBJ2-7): ETGVTQSPTHLIKTRGQQVTLRCSSQSGHNTVSWYQQALGQGPQFIFQYYREEENGRGNFPPRFSGLQFPNYSSELNVNALELDDSALYLCASSLAIQGSSYEQYFGPGTRLTVT.

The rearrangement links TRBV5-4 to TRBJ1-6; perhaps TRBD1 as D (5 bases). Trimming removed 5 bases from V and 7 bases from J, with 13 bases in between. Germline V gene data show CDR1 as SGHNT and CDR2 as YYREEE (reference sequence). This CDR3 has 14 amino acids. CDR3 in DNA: TGTGCCAGCAGTTTCAGGGAGGGGAATTCACCCCTCCACTTT. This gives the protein CASSFREGNSPLHF.

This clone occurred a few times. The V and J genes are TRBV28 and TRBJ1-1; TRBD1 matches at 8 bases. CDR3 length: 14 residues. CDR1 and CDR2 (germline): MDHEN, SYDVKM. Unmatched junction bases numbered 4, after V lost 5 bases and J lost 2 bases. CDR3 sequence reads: CASSGGQANTEAFF. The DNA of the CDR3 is TGTGCCAGCAGTGGGGGACAGGCCAACACTGAAGCTTTCTTT.

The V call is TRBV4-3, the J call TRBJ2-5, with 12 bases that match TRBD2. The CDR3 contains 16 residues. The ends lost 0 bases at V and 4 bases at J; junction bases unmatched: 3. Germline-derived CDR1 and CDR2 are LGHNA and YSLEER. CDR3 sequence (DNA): TGCGCCAGCAGCCAAGATCCTAGCGGGGGGGCAGAGACCCAGTACTTC. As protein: CASSQDPSGGAETQYF.

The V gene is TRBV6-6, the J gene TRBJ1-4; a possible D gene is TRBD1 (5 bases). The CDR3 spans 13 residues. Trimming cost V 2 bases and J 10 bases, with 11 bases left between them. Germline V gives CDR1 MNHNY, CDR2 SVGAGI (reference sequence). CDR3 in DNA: TGTGCCAGCAGTTACAAATGGGGACTAAAACTGTTTTTT. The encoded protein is CASSYKWGLKLFF.

The CDR3 DNA is TGTGCCAGCAGTTGGGGTCTAGCGGGCTACGAGCAGTACTTC. This encodes CASSWGLAGYEQYF. The chain is built from TRBV28 and TRBJ2-7; TRBD2 matches at 8 bases. After removal of 4 bases from V and 3 bases from J, the junction contained 5 bases not matched to a gene. The CDR3 runs 14 residues. Per the germline V gene, CDR1 is MDHEN and CDR2 is SYDVKM.

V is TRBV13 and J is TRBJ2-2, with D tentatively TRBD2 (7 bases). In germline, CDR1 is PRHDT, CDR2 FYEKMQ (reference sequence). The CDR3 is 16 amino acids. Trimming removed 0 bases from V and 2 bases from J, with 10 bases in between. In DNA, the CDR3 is TGTGCCAGCAGCTTAGGCGGGGGGCCCAACACCGGGGAGCTGTTTTTT. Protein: CASSLGGGPNTGELFF.

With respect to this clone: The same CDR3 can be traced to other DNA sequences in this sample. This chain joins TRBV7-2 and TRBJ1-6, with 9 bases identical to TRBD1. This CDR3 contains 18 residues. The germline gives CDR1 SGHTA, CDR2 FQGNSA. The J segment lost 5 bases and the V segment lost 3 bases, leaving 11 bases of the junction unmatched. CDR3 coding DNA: TGTGCCAGCAGCTTGGATATTAGGGGACAGGGACATAATTCACCCCTCCACTTT. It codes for CASSLDIRGQGHNSPLHF.

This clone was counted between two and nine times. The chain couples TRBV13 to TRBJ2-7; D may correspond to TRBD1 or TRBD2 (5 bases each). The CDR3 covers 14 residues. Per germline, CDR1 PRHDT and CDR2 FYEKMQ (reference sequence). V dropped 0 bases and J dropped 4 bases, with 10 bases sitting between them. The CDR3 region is CASSLGGDTYEQYF. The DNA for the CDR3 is TGTGCCAGCAGCTTAGGGGGGGATACTTACGAGCAGTACTTC.

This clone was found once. CDR3 DNA sequence: TGTGCCAGCAGTGTAGGTGGTGGGAATGAGCAGTTCTTC. The encoded protein is CASSVGGGNEQFF. The chain is built from TRBV6-5 and TRBJ2-1; no reliable D call. V was shortened by 5 bases and J by 7 bases, with 12 bases between the two germline ends. Germline lookup yields CDR1 MNHEY and CDR2 SVGAGI. CDR3 length equals 13 residues.

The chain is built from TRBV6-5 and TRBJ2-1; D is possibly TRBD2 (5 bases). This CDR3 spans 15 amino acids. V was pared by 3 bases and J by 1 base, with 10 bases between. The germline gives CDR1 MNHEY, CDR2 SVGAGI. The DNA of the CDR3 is TGTGCCAGCAGTTATGAGGGCGGTTCCTACAATGAGCAGTTCTTC. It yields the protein CASSYEGGSYNEQFF.

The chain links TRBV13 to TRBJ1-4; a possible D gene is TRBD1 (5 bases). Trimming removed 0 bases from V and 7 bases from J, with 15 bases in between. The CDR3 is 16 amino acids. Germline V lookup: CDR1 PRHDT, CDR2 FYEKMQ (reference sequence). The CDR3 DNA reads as TGTGCCAGCAGCTTAGGGCTCGGGGGAGTGGGTGAAAAACTGTTTTTT. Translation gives CASSLGLGGVGEKLFF.

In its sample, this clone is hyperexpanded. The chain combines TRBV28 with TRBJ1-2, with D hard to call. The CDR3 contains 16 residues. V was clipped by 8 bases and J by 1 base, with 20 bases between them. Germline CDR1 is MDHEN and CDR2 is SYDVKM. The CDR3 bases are TGTGCCAGCGGCTTATATCCCTTGGACCTTAACTATGGCTACACCTTC. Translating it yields CASGLYPLDLNYGYTF.

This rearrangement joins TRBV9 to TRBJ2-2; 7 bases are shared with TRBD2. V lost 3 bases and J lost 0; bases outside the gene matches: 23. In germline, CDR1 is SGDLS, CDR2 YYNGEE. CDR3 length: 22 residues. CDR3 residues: CASSGPVVGGGTIEPNTGELFF. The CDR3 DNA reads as TGTGCCAGCAGCGGACCGGTGGTGGGCGGGGGTACGATCGAACCGAACACCGGGGAGCTGTTTTTT.

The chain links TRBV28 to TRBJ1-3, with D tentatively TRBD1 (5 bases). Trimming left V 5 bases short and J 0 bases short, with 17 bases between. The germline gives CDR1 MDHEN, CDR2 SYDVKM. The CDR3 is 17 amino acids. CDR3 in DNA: TGTGCCAGCAGTGGGAGGGGCCGGGCCTTCTCTGGAAACACCATATATTTT. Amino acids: CASSGRGRAFSGNTIYF.

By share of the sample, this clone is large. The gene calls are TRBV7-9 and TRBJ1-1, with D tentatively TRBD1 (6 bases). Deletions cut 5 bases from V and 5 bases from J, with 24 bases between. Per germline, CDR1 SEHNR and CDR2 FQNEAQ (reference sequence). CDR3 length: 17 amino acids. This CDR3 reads CASSPRGMGASRTEAFF. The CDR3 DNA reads TGTGCCAGCAGCCCCCGGGGGATGGGGGCATCGAGAACTGAAGCTTTCTTT.

The CDR3 DNA sequence: TGTGCCAGCAGTTATTCACTAGTCTACGAGCAGTACTTC. Its translation is CASSYSLVYEQYF. This sequence joins TRBV28 and TRBJ2-7, with D possibly being TRBD2 (5 bases). Germline CDR1 reads MDHEN; CDR2 reads SYDVKM. The CDR3 totals 13 residues. V was trimmed by 4 bases and J by 3 bases, leaving 10 bases between them.